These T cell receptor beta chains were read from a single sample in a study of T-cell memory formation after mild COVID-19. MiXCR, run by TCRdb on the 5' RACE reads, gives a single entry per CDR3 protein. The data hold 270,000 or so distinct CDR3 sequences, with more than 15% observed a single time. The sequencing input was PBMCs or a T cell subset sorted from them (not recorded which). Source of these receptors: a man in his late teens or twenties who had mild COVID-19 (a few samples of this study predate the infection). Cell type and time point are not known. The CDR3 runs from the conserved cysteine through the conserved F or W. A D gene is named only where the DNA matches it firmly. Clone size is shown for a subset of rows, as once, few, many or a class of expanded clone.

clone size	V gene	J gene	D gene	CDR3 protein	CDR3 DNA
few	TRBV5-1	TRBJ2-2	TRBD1	CASSPTGQIYTGELFF	TGCGCCAGCAGCCCGACGGGACAGATTTACACCGGGGAGCTGTTTTTT
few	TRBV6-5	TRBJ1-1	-	CASSYFGPGETEAFF	TGTGCCAGCAGTTACTTTGGTCCAGGGGAAACTGAAGCTTTCTTT
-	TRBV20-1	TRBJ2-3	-	CSARSAESTDTQYF	TGCAGTGCTCGTTCGGCGGAGAGCACAGATACGCAGTATTTT
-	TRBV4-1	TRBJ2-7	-	CASSQDDRSASYEQYF	TGCGCCAGCAGCCAAGACGACAGGAGTGCCTCCTACGAGCAGTACTTC
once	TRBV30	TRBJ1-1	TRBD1	CAWSDDRQGSAEAFF	TGTGCCTGGAGTGATGATCGACAGGGGAGCGCTGAAGCTTTCTTT
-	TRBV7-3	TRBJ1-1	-	CASSREGRGASEAFF	TGTGCCAGCAGTCGGGAGGGGAGGGGAGCGTCTGAAGCTTTCTTT
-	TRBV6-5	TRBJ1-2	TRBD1	CASSYSRGGGYYGYTF	TGTGCCAGCAGTTACTCGAGAGGGGGCGGCTACTATGGCTACACCTTC
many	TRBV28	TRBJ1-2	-	CASSLEGYGYTF	TGTGCCAGCAGTTTAGAGGGGTATGGCTACACCTTC
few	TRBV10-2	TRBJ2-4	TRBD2	CASSESGGGNIQYF	TGCGCCAGCAGTGAGTCCGGGGGAGGGAACATTCAGTACTTC
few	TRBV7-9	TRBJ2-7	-	CASSADIYEQYF	TGTGCCAGCAGCGCTGACATCTACGAGCAGTACTTC
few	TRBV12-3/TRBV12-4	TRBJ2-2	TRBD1	CASTTGQGGLTGELFF	TGTGCCAGCACCACGGGACAGGGAGGGTTGACCGGGGAGCTGTTTTTT
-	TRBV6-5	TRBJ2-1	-	CASSYGGATYNEQFF	TGTGCCAGCAGTTACGGCGGGGCAACCTACAATGAGCAGTTCTTC
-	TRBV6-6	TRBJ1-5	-	CASSPGHRISNQPQHF	TGTGCCAGCAGTCCGGGACATCGAATAAGCAATCAGCCCCAGCATTTT
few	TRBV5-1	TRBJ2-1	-	CASSLLRGASDEQFF	TGCGCCAGCAGCCTACTACGGGGGGCATCCGATGAGCAGTTCTTC
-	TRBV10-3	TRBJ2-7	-	CATGDRTYEQYF	TGTGCCACGGGGGACAGAACCTACGAGCAGTACTTC
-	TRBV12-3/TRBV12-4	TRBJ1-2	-	CASSLFSGGSGYTF	TGTGCCAGCAGTTTATTCAGTGGAGGGTCTGGCTACACCTTC
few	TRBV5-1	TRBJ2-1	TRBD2	CASSPGLGVSEQFF	TGCGCCAGCAGCCCCGGACTAGGGGTAAGTGAGCAGTTCTTC
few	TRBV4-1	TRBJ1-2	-	CASSQDPSTYGYTF	TGCGCCAGCAGCCAAGACCCATCCACCTATGGCTACACCTTC
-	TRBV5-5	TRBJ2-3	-	CASSPAGADTQYF	TGTGCCAGCAGCCCGGCGGGTGCAGATACGCAGTATTTT
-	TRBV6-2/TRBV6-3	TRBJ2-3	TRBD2	CATSPGGTDTQYF	TGTGCCACCAGCCCGGGGGGGACAGATACGCAGTATTTT
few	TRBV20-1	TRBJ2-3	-	CSARVGDTQYF	TGCAGTGCTAGAGTGGGGGATACGCAGTATTTT
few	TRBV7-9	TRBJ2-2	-	CASSTGSTGELFF	TGTGCCAGCAGCACGGGGTCCACCGGGGAGCTGTTTTTT
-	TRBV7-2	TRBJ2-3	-	CASSSLGGRKDTQYF	TGTGCCAGCAGCTCTCTGGGGGGGCGCAAGGATACGCAGTATTTT
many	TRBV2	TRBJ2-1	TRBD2	CASIGTSQEEQFF	TGTGCCAGCATCGGGACTAGTCAGGAGGAGCAGTTCTTC
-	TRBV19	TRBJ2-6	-	CASSMAGASGANVLTF	TGTGCCAGTAGTATGGCGGGGGCGTCTGGGGCCAACGTCCTGACTTTC
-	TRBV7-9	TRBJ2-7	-	CASSAGPRDEQYF	TGTGCCAGCAGCGCCGGGCCCCGGGACGAGCAGTACTTC
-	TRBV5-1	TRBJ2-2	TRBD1	CASSLDRGSGELFF	TGCGCCAGCAGCTTGGACAGGGGGTCCGGGGAGCTGTTTTTT
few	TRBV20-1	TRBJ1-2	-	CSASGTTVGYGYTF	TGCAGTGCAAGCGGGACGACAGTGGGCTATGGCTACACCTTC
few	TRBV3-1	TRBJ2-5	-	CASSQAVTQYF	TGTGCCAGCAGCCAAGCTGTGACCCAGTACTTC
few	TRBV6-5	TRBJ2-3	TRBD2	CARTGTSPSGDTQYF	TGTGCCAGGACTGGGACTAGCCCATCCGGGGATACGCAGTATTTT
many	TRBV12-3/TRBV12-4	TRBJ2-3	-	CASSPRGVADTQYF	TGTGCCAGCAGCCCGAGGGGGGTTGCAGATACGCAGTATTTT
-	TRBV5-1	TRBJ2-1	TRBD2	CASSDPRTSLRHEQFF	TGCGCCAGCAGCGACCCGCGGACTAGCCTGCGGCATGAGCAGTTCTTC
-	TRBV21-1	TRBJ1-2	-	CASRRGINYGYTF	TGTGCCAGCAGAAGGGGGATAAACTATGGCTACACCTTC
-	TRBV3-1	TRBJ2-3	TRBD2	CASSQGLADLTDTQYF	TGTGCCAGCAGCCAAGGACTAGCGGACCTTACAGATACGCAGTATTTT
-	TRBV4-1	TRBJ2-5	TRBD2	CASSSDRLAGTQYF	TGCGCCAGCAGCTCAGATCGACTAGCGGGGACCCAGTACTTC
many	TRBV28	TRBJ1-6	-	CASSLLNSPLHF	TGTGCCAGCAGTCTCCTTAATTCACCCCTCCACTTT
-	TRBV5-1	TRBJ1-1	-	CASSLAVGRGTEAFF	TGCGCCAGCAGCTTGGCCGTGGGGCGCGGCACTGAAGCTTTCTTT
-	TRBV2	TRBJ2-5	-	CASSYAVQETQYF	TGTGCCAGCAGTTATGCGGTCCAAGAGACCCAGTACTTC
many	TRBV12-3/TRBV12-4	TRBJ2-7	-	CASSLLGVSYEQYF	TGTGCCAGCAGTTTATTAGGGGTTTCCTACGAGCAGTACTTC
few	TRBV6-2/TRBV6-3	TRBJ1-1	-	CASSYIANTEAFF	TGTGCCAGCAGTTATATCGCGAACACTGAAGCTTTCTTT
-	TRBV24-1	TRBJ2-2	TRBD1	CATSDYRRQGSIGELFF	TGTGCCACCAGTGATTACCGCCGACAGGGTAGTATCGGGGAGCTGTTTTTT
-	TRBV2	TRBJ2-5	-	CASSDSGGETQYF	TGTGCCAGCAGTGACAGTGGCGGGGAGACCCAGTACTTC
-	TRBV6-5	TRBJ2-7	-	CASSGYPGLQDYEQYF	TGTGCCAGCAGTGGATACCCAGGATTACAGGACTACGAGCAGTACTTC